The clone carrying this T cell receptor beta chain was seen at least ten times. This specimen belongs to a study of T cells in Graves' hyperthyroidism and ophthalmopathy. The PBMCs were sourced from fresh peripheral blood (about 9.7 ml). Template material for amplifying TCR beta CDR3 regions consisted of RNA transcripts. HTBI primers were the set used in a first-round RT-PCR of the TCR CDR3. TCRdb ran MiXCR on the multiplex PCR reads and lists one entry per CDR3 protein. The table shows 750,000 to 900,000 distinct CDR3 sequences, with about two fifths occurring only once. Looked up from germline, CDR1 is SGHTA and CDR2 is FQGTGA. The CDR3 sequence is 16 residues long. The V and J ends lost 1 base and 4 bases, in that order; junction bases with no gene match: 9.

The material sequenced was blood. The sequence was obtained from a man aged 18 to 30 with Graves' hyperthyroidism. The chain combines TRBV7-3 with TRBJ1-1, with 7 bases that match TRBD1. The CDR3 spells CASSLRAGGQVTEAFF. The CDR3 region has the DNA TGTGCCAGCAGCTTAAGGGCAGGGGGTCAGGTCACTGAAGCTTTCTTT.